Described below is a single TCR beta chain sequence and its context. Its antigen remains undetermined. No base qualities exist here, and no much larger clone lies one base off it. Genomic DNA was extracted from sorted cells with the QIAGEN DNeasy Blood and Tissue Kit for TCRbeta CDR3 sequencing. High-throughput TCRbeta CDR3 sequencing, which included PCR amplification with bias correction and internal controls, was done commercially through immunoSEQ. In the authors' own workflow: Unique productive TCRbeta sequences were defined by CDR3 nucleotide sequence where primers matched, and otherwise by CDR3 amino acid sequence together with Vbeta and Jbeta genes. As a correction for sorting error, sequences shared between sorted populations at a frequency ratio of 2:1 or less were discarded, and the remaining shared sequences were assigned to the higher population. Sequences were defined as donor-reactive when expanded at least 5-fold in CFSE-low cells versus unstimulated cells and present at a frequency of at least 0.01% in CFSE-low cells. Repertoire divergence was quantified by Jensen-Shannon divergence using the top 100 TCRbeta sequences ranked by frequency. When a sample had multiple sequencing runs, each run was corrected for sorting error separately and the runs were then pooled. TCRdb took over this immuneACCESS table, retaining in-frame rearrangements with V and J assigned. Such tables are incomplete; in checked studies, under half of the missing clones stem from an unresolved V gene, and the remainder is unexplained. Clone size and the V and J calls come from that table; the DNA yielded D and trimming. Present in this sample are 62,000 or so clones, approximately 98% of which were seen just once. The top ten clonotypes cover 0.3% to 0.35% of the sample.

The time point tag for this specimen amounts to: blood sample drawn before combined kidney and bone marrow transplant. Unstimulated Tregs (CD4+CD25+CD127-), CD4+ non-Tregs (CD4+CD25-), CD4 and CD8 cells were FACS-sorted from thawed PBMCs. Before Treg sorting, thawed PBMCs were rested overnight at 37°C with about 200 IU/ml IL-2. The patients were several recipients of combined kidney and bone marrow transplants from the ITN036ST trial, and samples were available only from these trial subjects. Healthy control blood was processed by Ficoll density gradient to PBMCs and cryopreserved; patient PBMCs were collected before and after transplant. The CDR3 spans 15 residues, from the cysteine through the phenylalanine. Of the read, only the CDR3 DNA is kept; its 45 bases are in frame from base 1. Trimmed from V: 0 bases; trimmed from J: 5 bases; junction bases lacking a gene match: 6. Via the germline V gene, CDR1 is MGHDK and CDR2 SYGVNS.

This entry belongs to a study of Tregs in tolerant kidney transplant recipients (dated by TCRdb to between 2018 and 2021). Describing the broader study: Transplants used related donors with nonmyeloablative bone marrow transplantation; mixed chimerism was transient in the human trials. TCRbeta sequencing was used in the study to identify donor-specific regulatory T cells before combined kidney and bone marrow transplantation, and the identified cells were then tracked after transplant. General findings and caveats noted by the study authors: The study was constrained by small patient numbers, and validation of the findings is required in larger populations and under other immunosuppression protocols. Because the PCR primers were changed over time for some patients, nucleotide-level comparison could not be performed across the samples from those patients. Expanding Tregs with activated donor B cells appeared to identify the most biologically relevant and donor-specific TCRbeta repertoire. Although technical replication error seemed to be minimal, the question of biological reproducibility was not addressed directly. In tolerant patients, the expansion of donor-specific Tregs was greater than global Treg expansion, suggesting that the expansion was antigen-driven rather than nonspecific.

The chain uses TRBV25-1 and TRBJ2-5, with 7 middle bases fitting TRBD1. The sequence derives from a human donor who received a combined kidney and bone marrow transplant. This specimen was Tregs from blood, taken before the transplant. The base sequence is TGTGCCAGCAGTGAATACTCCGGGACAGAGGAGACCCAGTACTTC. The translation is CASSEYSGTEETQYF.